The next 5 T cell receptor beta chains were all read from a single sample in a study of cytotoxic CD8 clonotypes in ibrutinib-treated CLL. Profiling relied on immunoSEQ multiplex PCR, and the TCRdb table lists in-frame clones only, not all of them. The profile shows some 85,000 clones, 75% to 80% of them singletons. Here the sequenced sample was PBMCs, taken after 24 months of ibrutinib treatment. Receptors originate from a human donor with chronic lymphocytic leukemia.

This sequence joins TRBV19 and TRBJ2-1; tentative D call: TRBD2 (5 bases). CDR3 size: 17 residues. Per the germline V gene, CDR1 is LNHDA and CDR2 is SQIVND (reference sequence). The germline V and J ends were trimmed by 3 bases and 2 bases, with 17 bases remaining between them. The DNA of the CDR3 is TGTGCCAGTAGTATTGATTTTGGGGAGAGGACCTACAATGAGCAGTTCTTC. It is translated as CASSIDFGERTYNEQFF.

This clone has only a few counts. The chain joins TRBV7-3 to TRBJ2-5; 8 bases line up with TRBD1. Germline V gene data show CDR1 as SGHTA and CDR2 as FQGTGA. This CDR3 is built from 13 residues. The J segment lost 6 bases and the V segment lost 3 bases, leaving 3 bases of the junction unmatched. CDR3 nucleotide sequence: TGTGCCAGCAGCTTGACAGGGGCCCAGACCCAGTACTTC. This sequence encodes CASSLTGAQTQYF.

This clone was counted a single time. This sequence joins TRBV7-9 and TRBJ1-1; D is ambiguous. The CDR3 covers 14 residues. V lost 7 bases, J lost 7 bases, and 19 bases lay in between. The germline V gene encodes CDR1 SEHNR and CDR2 FQNEAQ (reference sequence). CDR3 sequence reads: CASTNPSGDHEAFF. The CDR3 DNA follows: TGTGCCAGCACCAACCCCTCGGGAGATCATGAAGCTTTCTTT.

This CDR3 is CASSFVGRDEQFF. CDR3 bases: TGTGCCAGCAGTTTTGTCGGCCGCGATGAGCAGTTCTTC. This chain joins TRBV27 and TRBJ2-1; D is undetermined. Trimming took off 3 bases at V and 8 bases at J, with 11 bases between the two ends. In germline, CDR1 is MNHEY, CDR2 SMNVEV (reference sequence). The CDR3 totals 13 residues.

The rearrangement joins TRBV27 to TRBJ2-1; D may match TRBD1 or TRBD2 (6 bases each). V lost 5 bases, J lost 0 bases, and 11 bases lay in between. Per germline, CDR1 MNHEY and CDR2 SMNVEV (reference sequence). This CDR3 has 15 amino acids. DNA of the CDR3: TGTGCCAGCAGTCCGAGGGGGGCCTCCTACAATGAGCAGTTCTTC. Translation: CASSPRGASYNEQFF.